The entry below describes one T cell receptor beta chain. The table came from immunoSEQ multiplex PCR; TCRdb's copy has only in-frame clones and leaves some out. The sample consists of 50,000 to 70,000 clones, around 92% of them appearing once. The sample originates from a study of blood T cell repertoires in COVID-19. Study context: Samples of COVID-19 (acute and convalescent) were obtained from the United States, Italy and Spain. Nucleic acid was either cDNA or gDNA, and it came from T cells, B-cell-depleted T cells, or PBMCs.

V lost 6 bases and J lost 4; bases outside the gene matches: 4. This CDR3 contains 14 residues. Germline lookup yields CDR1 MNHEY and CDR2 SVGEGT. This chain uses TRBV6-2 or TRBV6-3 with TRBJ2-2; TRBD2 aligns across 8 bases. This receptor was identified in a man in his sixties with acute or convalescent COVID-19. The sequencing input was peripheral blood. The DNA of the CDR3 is TGTGCCAGCAGCGGGACTAGGGGCACCGGGGAGCTGTTTTTT. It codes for CASSGTRGTGELFF.